This is a list of T cell receptor beta chains from one sample in a study of human T cells and chemical hapten exposure. TCRdb reanalysed the RACE reads using MiXCR and keeps one entry per CDR3 protein. This table has roughly 160,000 distinct CDR3 sequences, approximately 15% appearing once. The sample was whole blood, taken in connection with sensitization to the hapten diphenylcyclopropenone (DPC). The receptors derive from a woman in her thirties with alopecia areata. Some clones in this sample may be carry-over from other donors' samples. Each CDR3 is given with its conserved first and last residue. Each record gives: D gene, V gene, clone size, J gene, CDR3 DNA, CDR3 protein. A D gene is named only where the DNA matches it firmly. Clone size is given for some rows only: seen once, a few or many times, or a class if the clone is expanded.

.,TRBV29-1,.,TRBJ1-2,TGCAGCGTTGGGGGGTCTAACTATGGCTACACCTTC,CSVGGSNYGYTF
.,TRBV10-3,.,TRBJ1-4,TGTGCCATCAGCGGACAGCCCAATGAAAAACTGTTTTTT,CAISGQPNEKLFF
.,TRBV4-1,few,TRBJ1-2,TGCGCCAGCAGCCAGCCAGACAGCTATGGCTACACCTTC,CASSQPDSYGYTF
.,TRBV11-2,.,TRBJ2-7,TGTGCCAGCAGCTCGACATCCTCTGACTACGAGCAGTACTTC,CASSSTSSDYEQYF
.,TRBV18,few,TRBJ1-4,TGTGCCAGCTCACCACTAGAGCGGAGCCTTGAAAAACTGTTTTTT,CASSPLERSLEKLFF
TRBD2,TRBV5-4,.,TRBJ2-3,TGTGCCAGCAGCTTGGGGCTAGCGGAAAGCACAGATACGCAGTATTTT,CASSLGLAESTDTQYF
.,TRBV6-2/TRBV6-3,.,TRBJ2-3,TGTGCCAGCAGTTACCACCGAGGCAGGTCCGACACAGATACGCAGTATTTT,CASSYHRGRSDTDTQYF
.,TRBV6-5,.,TRBJ2-7,TGTGCCAGCAGTCCCGGGGCGGGGCTAAACTACGAGCAGTACTTC,CASSPGAGLNYEQYF
TRBD1,TRBV6-2/TRBV6-3,few,TRBJ1-2,TGTGCCAGCAGAACCGGACAGGGGGGCTATGGCTACACCTTC,CASRTGQGGYGYTF
.,TRBV29-1,.,TRBJ2-3,TGCAGCGTTGAAAAATCCATAAAGCATACGCAGTATTTT,CSVEKSIKHTQYF
TRBD1,TRBV29-1,few,TRBJ1-5,TGCAGCGCCCTGACAGGGGAGAATCAGCCCCAGCATTTT,CSALTGENQPQHF
.,TRBV4-3,.,TRBJ1-3,TGCGCCAGCAGCCAAGGAGGGGGGCCTCCTGGAAACACCATATATTTT,CASSQGGGPPGNTIYF
.,TRBV3-1,.,TRBJ1-1,TGTGCCAGCAGCCAATTGAACACTGAAGCTTTCTTT,CASSQLNTEAFF
.,TRBV2,.,TRBJ2-1,TGTGCCAGCAGTGGGGGTACGAGCTCCTACAATGAGCAGTTCTTC,CASSGGTSSYNEQFF
.,TRBV19,.,TRBJ1-6,TGTGCCAGTAGTATCAACAGGGATTCCCCCCTCCACTTT,CASSINRDSPLHF
.,TRBV5-6,few,TRBJ1-2,TGTGCCAGCAGAAATGACAGGAGGGATGGCTACACCTTC,CASRNDRRDGYTF
TRBD1,TRBV12-3/TRBV12-4,many,TRBJ1-5,TGTGCCAGCAGCTGGACAGGGCTCAATCAGCCCCAGCATTTT,CASSWTGLNQPQHF
.,TRBV5-1,.,TRBJ1-5,TGCGCCAGCAGCTTAGACGGATCCTATAGCAATCAGCCCCAGCATTTT,CASSLDGSYSNQPQHF
.,TRBV12-3/TRBV12-4,.,TRBJ2-2,TGTGCCAGCAGATCCTCATCAACGTACACCGGGGAGCTGTTTTTT,CASRSSSTYTGELFF
TRBD1,TRBV27,few,TRBJ1-1,TGTGCCAGCAGTCGGACAGGGAATAATTTAGATGAAGCTTTCTTT,CASSRTGNNLDEAFF
TRBD1,TRBV6-1,few,TRBJ2-7,TGTGCCAGCAGAGCCGGGACAGTGCTCCACGAGCAGTACTTC,CASRAGTVLHEQYF
TRBD1,TRBV7-9,few,TRBJ1-5,TGTGCCAGCAGCTTAGGAGGGGGGACAGTCAATCAGCCCCAGCATTTT,CASSLGGGTVNQPQHF
.,TRBV4-3,.,TRBJ2-6,TGCGCCAGCAGCCAAGATTCAGGGTTTGGGGCCAACGTCCTGACTTTC,CASSQDSGFGANVLTF
TRBD1,TRBV6-2/TRBV6-3,few,TRBJ1-4,TGTGCCAGCGGCAGGGACAGTTCAACTAATGAAAAACTGTTTTTT,CASGRDSSTNEKLFF
.,TRBV12-3/TRBV12-4,.,TRBJ1-6,TGTGCCAGCAGCCTGAATACCTATAATTCACCCCTCCACTTT,CASSLNTYNSPLHF
.,TRBV7-9,many,TRBJ2-3,TGTGCCAGCAGCCCGAAGTGGGCGGATACGCAGTATTTT,CASSPKWADTQYF
TRBD2,TRBV30,few,TRBJ2-1,TGTGCCTGGGGCCCTAGCGGGAGGATCAATGAGCAGTTCTTC,CAWGPSGRINEQFF
.,TRBV4-2,few,TRBJ2-3,TGTGCCAGCAGCCGGGAAGATACGCAGTATTTT,CASSREDTQYF
TRBD2,TRBV5-1,.,TRBJ2-1,TGCGCCAGCAGTTCCGGGACTAGCGACTACAATGAGCAGTTCTTC,CASSSGTSDYNEQFF
TRBD2,TRBV6-2/TRBV6-3,.,TRBJ2-1,TGTGCCAGCAGTCGGGGGGGTAGGAATGAGCAGTTCTTC,CASSRGGRNEQFF